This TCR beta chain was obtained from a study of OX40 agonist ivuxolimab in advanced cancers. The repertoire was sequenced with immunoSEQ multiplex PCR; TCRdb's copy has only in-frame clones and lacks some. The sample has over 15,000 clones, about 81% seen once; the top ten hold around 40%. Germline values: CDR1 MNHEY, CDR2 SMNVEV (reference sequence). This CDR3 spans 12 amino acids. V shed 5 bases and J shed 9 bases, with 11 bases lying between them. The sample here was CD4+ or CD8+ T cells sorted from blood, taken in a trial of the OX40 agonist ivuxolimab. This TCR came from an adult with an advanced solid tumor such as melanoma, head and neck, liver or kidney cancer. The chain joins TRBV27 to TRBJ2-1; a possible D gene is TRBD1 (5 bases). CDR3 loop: CASSIRAGEQFF. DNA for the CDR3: TGTGCCAGCAGTATCAGGGCAGGTGAGCAGTTCTTC.